The T cell receptor beta chain under discussion was sequenced for a study of human T cells and chemical hapten exposure. This clonotype was counted ten times or more. The time point: patch test 2, 6 weeks after DPC sensitization. Indicated treatment: therapeutic diphenylcyclopropenone sensitization with weekly scalp DPC. The library tagged individual cDNA molecules with unique molecular identifiers. Each CDR3 protein gets one entry after TCRdb re-called the RACE reads with MiXCR. The data contain 360,000 or so distinct CDR3 sequences, about 6% of them singletons. Trimming removed 1 base from V and 5 bases from J, with 17 bases in between. Per the germline V gene, CDR1 is SEHNR and CDR2 is FQNEAQ (reference sequence). CDR3 size: 16 residues.

The chain is built from TRBV7-9 and TRBJ1-1; no definite D call. The receptor's source is a woman younger than 30 with alopecia areata. Some clones in this sample may be carry-over from other donors' samples. The specimen was whole blood, collected in connection with sensitization to the hapten diphenylcyclopropenone (DPC). The CDR3 region is CASSLGSGVGGTEAFF. The DNA of the CDR3 is TGTGCCAGCAGCTTAGGATCCGGGGTAGGTGGAACTGAAGCTTTCTTT.